The 21 T cell receptor beta chains below were found in one sample sequenced in a study of Ad26.COV2.S vaccination and SARS-CoV-2 variants. Treatment defined: roughly 20 received Ad26.COV2.S at low or high dose, single or two shots; roughly five received placebo; per-sample allocation not given. All samples were drawn on day 63, counting from the first vaccine or placebo injection. Assay used: immunoSEQ multiplex PCR; TCRdb lists only in-frame clones, some missing. The sample has some 330,000 clones, 85% to 90% seen once. Material: peripheral blood, obtained in a trial of Ad26.COV2.S vaccine versus placebo. These receptors all come from a person between 18 and 65 years old who received the Ad26.COV2.S COVID-19 vaccine or a placebo.

CDR3 nucleotide sequence: TGTGCCAGCAGCGTGGGACAGCACTATGGCTACACCTTC. Protein: CASSVGQHYGYTF. The rearrangement uses TRBV12-3 or TRBV12-4 and TRBJ1-2, with TRBD1 matching 7 bases. The V and J ends lost 6 bases and 3 bases, in that order; junction bases with no gene match: 4. CDR3 size: 13 residues.

The J gene is TRBJ2-2, the V gene TRBV25-1; D gene unclear. Germline V lookup: CDR1 MGHDK, CDR2 SYGVNS. V dropped 2 bases and J dropped 6 bases, with 16 bases sitting between them. The CDR3 loop spans 16 amino acids. The CDR3 protein is CASSELPGAGSGELFF. In DNA, the CDR3 is TGTGCCAGCAGTGAACTCCCGGGCGCTGGGTCCGGGGAGCTGTTTTTT.

V usage is TRBV5-1 and J usage is TRBJ1-1; 7 bases map to TRBD1. This CDR3 comprises 17 residues. Germline V gene lookup returns CDR1 SGHRS and CDR2 YFSETQ. With V trimmed by 4 bases and J by 0 bases, 12 bases remained unmatched. In DNA, the CDR3 is TGCGCCAGCAGCGTGGGAGGGACAGTAAAAATGAACACTGAAGCTTTCTTT. Translation: CASSVGGTVKMNTEAFF.

The gene calls are TRBV5-1 and TRBJ2-7; D unresolved. Germline CDR1 is SGHRS and CDR2 is YFSETQ. The CDR3 totals 14 residues. The V gene lost 0 bases and the J gene lost 1 base, with 8 bases spanning the gap. DNA of the CDR3: TGCGCCAGCAGCTTGGTCGGGTTTTCCTACGAGCAGTACTTC. Encoded protein: CASSLVGFSYEQYF. Together with reference TRBV5-1 and TRBJ2-7, the CDR3 gives the full variable domain: KAGVTQTPRYLIKTRGQQVTLSCSPISGHRSVSWYQQTPGQGLQFLFEYFSETQRNKGNFPGRFSGRQFSNSRSEMNVSTLELGDSALYLCASSLVGFSYEQYFGPGTRLTVT.

This chain joins TRBV5-4 and TRBJ1-1, with 9 bases matching TRBD1. The germline CDR1 and CDR2 sequences are SGHNT and YYREEE (reference sequence). The CDR3 contains 15 residues. The V segment lost 6 bases and the J segment 5 bases; nucleotides outside the gene matches: 11. The CDR3 DNA follows: TGTGCCAGCACCGGGTGGGGACAGGGTCTTACTGAAGCTTTCTTT. Its translation: CASTGWGQGLTEAFF.

This clone was found a few times. This sequence joins TRBV6-1 and TRBJ2-1; 12 bases are a match to TRBD2. V was pared by 3 bases and J by 6 bases, with 0 bases of the junction left unmatched. CDR3 size: 14 residues. Germline CDR1 MNHNS, CDR2 SASEGT. The chain's CDR3 is CASSETSGGNEQFF. CDR3 DNA sequence: TGTGCCAGCAGTGAGACTAGCGGGGGCAATGAGCAGTTCTTC.

The chain links TRBV5-1 to TRBJ1-2; TRBD1 might be the D (5 bases). V was trimmed by 6 bases and J by 5 bases, leaving 14 bases between them. This CDR3 has 13 residues. Germline values: CDR1 SGHRS, CDR2 YFSETQ. CDR3 sequence reads: CASNSGRRYGYTF. The DNA of the CDR3 is TGCGCCAGCAATTCGGGACGGCGATATGGCTACACCTTC.

The rearrangement joins TRBV21-1 to TRBJ1-2; the table calls TRBD1, which could not be checked here. TRBV21-1 is a known pseudogene. The CDR3 has 14 residues. The CDR3 sequence: CASSKAEGVNGYTF. The DNA of the CDR3 is TGTGCCAGCAGCAAAGCGGAAGGGGTCAATGGCTACACCTTC.

This clone has a handful of counts. The genes are TRBV7-8 and TRBJ1-5, with D unclear. Trimming cost V 1 base and J 4 bases, with 11 bases left between them. This CDR3 contains 15 residues. Germline CDR1 and CDR2: SGHVS and FQNEAQ. CDR3 in amino acids: CASSLGWGVNQPQHF. The CDR3 DNA follows: TGTGCCAGCAGCTTAGGGTGGGGAGTAAATCAGCCCCAGCATTTT.

The chain couples TRBV6-1 to TRBJ1-5, with a possible D match to TRBD1 (5 bases). Trimming took 2 bases from V and 7 from J, leaving 21 bases between them. The CDR3 sequence is 17 residues long. The germline gives CDR1 MNHNS, CDR2 SASEGT. The CDR3 DNA reads TGTGCCAGCAGTGAATTCATGACGGGCGCGGGGGAGCAGCCCCAGCATTTT. Translating gives CASSEFMTGAGEQPQHF.

The J gene is TRBJ1-4, the V gene TRBV27; the D gene is possibly TRBD1 (5 bases). The CDR3 length is 17 residues. Germline V CDR1 and CDR2: MNHEY, SMNVEV (reference sequence). V shed 0 bases and J shed 8 bases, with 19 bases lying between them. The CDR3 DNA sequence: TGTGCCAGCAGTTTATCGAACGGGGGTGCATATTTGGAAAAACTGTTTTTT. Translation gives CASSLSNGGAYLEKLFF.

The CDR3 nucleotides are TGTGCCAGCAGCTTCGGACAGCCCAATGGCTACACCTTC. Translation: CASSFGQPNGYTF. The chain combines TRBV3-1 (or the pseudogene TRBV3-2) with TRBJ1-2, with D possibly TRBD1 on 6 matching bases. Trimming stripped 5 bases from V and 6 bases from J, with 13 bases between. Germline loops: CDR1 LGHDT, CDR2 YNNKEL (reference sequence). The CDR3 consists of 13 residues.

The chain links TRBV19 to TRBJ2-1; possibly TRBD1 or TRBD2 for D (7 bases each). CDR1 and CDR2 from the germline V gene are LNHDA and SQIVND (reference sequence). The CDR3 consists of 11 residues. Trimming stripped 10 bases from V and 8 bases from J, with 12 bases between. CDR3 DNA: TGTGCCACTCAGGGGGGGTATGAGCAGTTCTTC. The encoded protein is CATQGGYEQFF.

The chain uses TRBV18 and TRBJ2-7; TRBD2 aligns across 12 bases. This CDR3 comprises 14 residues. Trimming at V came to 6 bases and at J to 7 bases, leaving 7 bases not matched to a gene. From germline, CDR1 is KGHSH and CDR2 LQKENI. CDR3 protein: CASSLAGGPGEQYV. The CDR3 DNA follows: TGTGCCAGCTCGCTAGCGGGAGGGCCAGGAGAGCAGTACGTC.

The V gene is TRBV30, the J gene TRBJ2-1, with D unresolved. Germline-derived CDR1 and CDR2 are GTSNPN and SVGIG (reference sequence). V lost 0 bases and J lost 7, with 10 bases in between. This CDR3 region has 13 residues. The CDR3 coding sequence is TGTGCCTGGAGTGTTGTGAGTAGGAATGAGCAGTTCTTC. This gives the protein CAWSVVSRNEQFF.

The chain uses TRBV4-1 and TRBJ1-5; a weak D match, TRBD1 (6 bases). Between the trimmed V and J ends, which lost 1 base and 5 bases, there was a span of 12 bases. The CDR3 has 15 amino acids. Germline V CDR1 and CDR2: MGHRA, YSYEKL. In DNA form, the CDR3 reads TGCGCCAGCAGCCAAGGAAACAGGGCGGATCAGCCCCAGCATTTT. This codes for CASSQGNRADQPQHF.

The gene calls are TRBV9 and TRBJ1-2; D unresolved. The CDR3 spans 15 residues. Germline values: CDR1 SGDLS, CDR2 YYNGEE. V shed 0 bases and J shed 2 bases, with 11 bases lying between them. CDR3 in amino acids: CASSVGAEVNYGYTF. The CDR3 DNA sequence: TGTGCCAGCAGCGTAGGGGCAGAAGTAAACTATGGCTACACCTTC. The entire variable domain, with the rest obtained from reference TRBV9 and TRBJ1-2, is as follows: DSGVTQTPKHLITATGQRVTLRCSPRSGDLSVYWYQQSLDQGLQFLIQYYNGEERAKGNILERFSAQQFPDLHSELNLSSLELGDSALYFCASSVGAEVNYGYTFGSGTRLTVV.

Here the CDR3 reads CASSSVASGIYNEQFF. CDR3 nucleotides: TGTGCCAGCAGTTCTGTGGCTAGCGGTATCTACAATGAGCAGTTCTTC. The genes are TRBV28 and TRBJ2-1, with 7 bases lining up with TRBD2. CDR1 and CDR2 from the germline V gene are MDHEN and SYDVKM. V gave up 4 bases and J gave up 3 bases; unmatched junction bases: 9. This CDR3 has 16 residues.

V and J are TRBV14 and TRBJ2-5, with D hard to call. This CDR3 region has 12 residues. V was shortened by 1 base and J by 7 bases, with 7 bases between the two germline ends. Germline CDR1 reads SGHDN; CDR2 reads FVKESK. DNA of the CDR3: TGTGCCAGCAGCCAAGTCCTAGGGACCCAGTACTTC. This translates into CASSQVLGTQYF.

This chain connects TRBV27 to TRBJ1-2; D is unresolved. Trimming removed 2 bases at V and 3 bases at J, with 10 bases between. The V gene's germline CDR1 is MNHEY and CDR2 SMNVEV (reference sequence). The CDR3 runs 14 residues. The CDR3 loop is CASSLKGNDYGYTF. For the CDR3, the DNA is TGTGCCAGCAGTTTAAAAGGGAATGACTATGGCTACACCTTC.

This clone was recorded a few times. The J gene is TRBJ1-1, the V gene TRBV18; D ambiguous. In germline, CDR1 is KGHSH, CDR2 LQKENI. V shed 3 bases and J shed 5 bases, with 10 bases lying between them. The CDR3 spans 13 residues. CDR3 coding DNA: TGTGCCAGCTCACCCCCCTGGTGGACTGAAGCTTTCTTT. This translates into CASSPPWWTEAFF.